Included here is one TCR beta chain sequence, with context. What it recognizes is unknown. This entry belongs to a study of graft-versus-host responses after intestinal transplantation. Study summary: Recipients obtained multivisceral, liver-intestinal, or isolated intestinal transplants. Each recipient received anti-thymocyte globulin induction, then tacrolimus and steroids for two to three years. Broader study findings: GvH clones occurred in recipient marrow; some first appeared in ileum or blood. Those patients showing graft-donor T cell macrochimerism displayed high graft-versus-host to host-versus-graft clonal ratios in allografts.

The CDR3 runs 13 residues. Germline V gene data show CDR1 as MNHEY and CDR2 as SMNVEV (reference sequence). V shed 5 bases and J shed 5 bases, with 10 bases lying between them. Method: immunoSEQ multiplex PCR; TCRdb's copy keeps in-frame clones and lacks some. The repertoire holds roughly 23,000 clones, with more than 90% as singletons. The receptor was isolated from a human patient who received an intestinal transplant, so some T cells may come from the graft donor. This chain connects TRBV27 to TRBJ2-1; D might be TRBD2 (5 bases). This specimen was PBMCs, taken 39 to 40 days after intestinal transplant. DNA of the CDR3: TGTGCCAGCAGTCAGCTAGCCGACAATGAGCAGTTCTTC. Amino acid sequence: CASSQLADNEQFF.